This entry is about one T cell receptor beta chain. The CDR3 totals 12 residues. CDR1 and CDR2 (germline): ENHRY, SYGVKD. The V end lost 6 bases, the J end lost 6 bases, and 12 bases lay between the germline ends. The data are from a study of blood T cell repertoires in COVID-19. Study in general: In each case, the material was cDNA or gDNA derived from T cells, B-cell-depleted T cells, or PBMCs.

Authors' analysis steps: From reference gene primer amplification, estimates of nucleated cell counts were derived. TCRdb's copy holds only in-frame clones and misses some; the assay was immunoSEQ multiplex PCR. That table is the source of V, J and clone size, and D and trimming were worked out from the DNA. Counted here are 27,000 or so clones, about 91% occurring once; the ten biggest clones make up roughly a sixth. Sequencing was carried out using peripheral blood. This rearrangement joins TRBV10-3 to TRBJ2-7, with a weak D call TRBD1 (6 bases). The clonotype comes from a human donor with active COVID-19. The donor label of this sample is uncertain. The CDR3, as DNA: TGTGCCATCAGCGGTACAGGGTTCGAGCAGTACTTC. Its translation: CAISGTGFEQYF.